This T cell receptor beta chain was profiled in a study of blood T cell repertoires in COVID-19. Whole-study context: COVID-19 samples, acute and convalescent, were from the United States, Italy and Spain.

Under the authors' procedure: Reference gene primer amplification gave nucleated cell count estimates. Profiled with immunoSEQ multiplex PCR; TCRdb holds only in-frame clones, not every one. V and J calls and clone size are copied from that table; D and trimming were computed from the DNA. The sample carries about 240,000 clones, approximately 80% recorded once. V shed 4 bases, J shed 4 bases, and the junction held 8 bases outside the gene matches. Looked up from germline, CDR1 is SGHRS and CDR2 is YFSETQ. There are 16 residues in the CDR3. The sequenced sample consisted of peripheral blood. The source is a woman in her 70s with acute or convalescent COVID-19. This chain links TRBV5-1 with TRBJ2-2, with TRBD2 matching 9 bases. The CDR3 region has the DNA TGCGCCAGCAGCCCTCCCGCGGGGGGGCCCACCGGGGAGCTGTTTTTT. It translates to CASSPPAGGPTGELFF.